This T cell receptor beta chain derives from a study of blood T cell repertoires in COVID-19. Study-wide background: Recovered status in Cohort 3 required two negative PCRs, clearance, or symptom resolution.

Between the trimmed V and J ends, which lost 8 bases and 6 bases, there was a span of 11 bases. The CDR3 contains 11 residues. Per germline, CDR1 LGHDT and CDR2 YNNKEL (reference sequence). In the original analysis: From reference gene primer amplification, estimates of nucleated cell counts were derived. Using immunoSEQ multiplex PCR, the repertoire was profiled, and TCRdb retains in-frame clones only, with some absent. V and J calls and clone size follow that table, whereas D and trimming were derived from the DNA. The data contain roughly 210,000 clones, roughly 84% of them seen just once; the ten biggest clones take up around 7%. Everyone who took part was 18 to 89 years old, and they came from 20 to 25 US areas. Participants had their cohort set by participant-reported clinical history.

The clonotype originates from a man aged 30-40 years in a cohort exposed to, infected with or recovered from COVID-19 (not recorded which). The sequenced material came from PBMCs or T cells enriched from blood (not recorded which). V gene TRBV3-1 (or the pseudogene TRBV3-2) combines with J gene TRBJ2-7, with no clear D. CDR3 amino acids: CASSANSEQYF. In DNA, the CDR3 is TGTGCCAGCTCCGCGAATTCCGAGCAGTACTTC.